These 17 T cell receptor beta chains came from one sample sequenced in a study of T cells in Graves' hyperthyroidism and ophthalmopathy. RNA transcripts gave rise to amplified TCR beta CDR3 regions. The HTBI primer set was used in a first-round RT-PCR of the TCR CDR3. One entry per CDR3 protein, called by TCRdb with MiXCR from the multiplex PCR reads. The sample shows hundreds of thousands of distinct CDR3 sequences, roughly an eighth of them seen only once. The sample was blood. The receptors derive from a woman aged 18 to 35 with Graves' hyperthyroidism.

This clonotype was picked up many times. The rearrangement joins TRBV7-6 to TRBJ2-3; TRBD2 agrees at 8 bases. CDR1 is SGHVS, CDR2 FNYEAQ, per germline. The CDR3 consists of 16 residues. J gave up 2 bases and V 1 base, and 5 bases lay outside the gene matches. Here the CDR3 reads CASSLGGSGATDTQYF. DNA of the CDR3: TGTGCCAGCAGCTTAGGGGGTAGCGGGGCCACAGATACGCAGTATTTT. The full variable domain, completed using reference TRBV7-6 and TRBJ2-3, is GAGVSQSPRYKVTKRGQDVALRCDPISGHVSLYWYRQALGQGPEFLTYFNYEAQQDKSGLPNDRFSAERPEGSISTLTIQRTEQRDSAMYRCASSLGGSGATDTQYFGPGTRLTVL.

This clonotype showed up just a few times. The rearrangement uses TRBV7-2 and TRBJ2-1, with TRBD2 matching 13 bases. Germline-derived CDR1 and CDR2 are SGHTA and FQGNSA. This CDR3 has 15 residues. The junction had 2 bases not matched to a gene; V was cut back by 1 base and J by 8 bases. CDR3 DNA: TGTGCCAGCAGCTTAGGGACTAGCGGGAGCTATGAGCAGTTCTTC. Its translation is CASSLGTSGSYEQFF.

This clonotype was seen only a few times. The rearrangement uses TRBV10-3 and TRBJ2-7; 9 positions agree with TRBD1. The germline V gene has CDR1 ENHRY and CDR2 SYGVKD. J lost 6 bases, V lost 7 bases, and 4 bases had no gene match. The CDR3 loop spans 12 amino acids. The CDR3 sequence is CAITGTGSEQYF. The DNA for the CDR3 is TGTGCCATCACTGGGACAGGGAGCGAGCAGTACTTC.

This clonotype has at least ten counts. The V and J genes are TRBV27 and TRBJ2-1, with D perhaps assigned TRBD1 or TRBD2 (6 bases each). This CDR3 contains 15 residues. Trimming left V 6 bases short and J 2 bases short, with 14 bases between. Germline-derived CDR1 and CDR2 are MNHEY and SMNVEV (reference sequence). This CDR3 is CASRTGAYTYNEQFF. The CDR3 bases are TGTGCCAGCAGGACGGGGGCATATACCTACAATGAGCAGTTCTTC.

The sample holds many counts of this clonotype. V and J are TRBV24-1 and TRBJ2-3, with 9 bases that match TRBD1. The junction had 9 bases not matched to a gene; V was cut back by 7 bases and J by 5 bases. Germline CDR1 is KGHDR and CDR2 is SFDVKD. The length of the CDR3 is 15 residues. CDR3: CATRGTGSDGDTQYF. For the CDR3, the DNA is TGTGCCACCAGGGGGACAGGGAGCGACGGAGATACGCAGTATTTT.

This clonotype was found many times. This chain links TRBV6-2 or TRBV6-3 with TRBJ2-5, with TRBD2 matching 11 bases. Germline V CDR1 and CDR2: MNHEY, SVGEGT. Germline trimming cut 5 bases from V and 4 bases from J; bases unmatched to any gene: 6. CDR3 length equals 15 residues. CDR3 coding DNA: TGTGCCAGCAGTCTCTTCGGACTAGCGGGAGAGACCCAGTACTTC. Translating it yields CASSLFGLAGETQYF.

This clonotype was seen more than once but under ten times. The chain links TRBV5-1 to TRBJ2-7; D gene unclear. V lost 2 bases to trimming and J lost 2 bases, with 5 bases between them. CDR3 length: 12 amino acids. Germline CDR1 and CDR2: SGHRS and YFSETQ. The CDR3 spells CASSFDPYEQYF. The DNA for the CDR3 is TGCGCCAGCAGCTTCGACCCCTACGAGCAGTACTTC. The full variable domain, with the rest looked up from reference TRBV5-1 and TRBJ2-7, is KAGVTQTPRYLIKTRGQQVTLSCSPISGHRSVSWYQQTPGQGLQFLFEYFSETQRNKGNFPGRFSGRQFSNSRSEMNVSTLELGDSALYLCASSFDPYEQYFGPGTRLTVT.

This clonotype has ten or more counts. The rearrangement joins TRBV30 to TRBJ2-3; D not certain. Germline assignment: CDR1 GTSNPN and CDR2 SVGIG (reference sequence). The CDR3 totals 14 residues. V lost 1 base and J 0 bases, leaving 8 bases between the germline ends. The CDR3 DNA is TGTGCCTGGAGTGCCCATGGCAGCACAGATACGCAGTATTTT. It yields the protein CAWSAHGSTDTQYF.

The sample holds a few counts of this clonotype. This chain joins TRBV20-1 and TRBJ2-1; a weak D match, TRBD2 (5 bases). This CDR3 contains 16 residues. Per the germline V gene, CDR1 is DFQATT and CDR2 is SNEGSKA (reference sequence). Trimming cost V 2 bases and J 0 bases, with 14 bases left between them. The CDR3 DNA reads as TGCAGTGCTAGAAATAGTTCGGGGAGCTCCTACAATGAGCAGTTCTTC. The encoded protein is CSARNSSGSSYNEQFF.

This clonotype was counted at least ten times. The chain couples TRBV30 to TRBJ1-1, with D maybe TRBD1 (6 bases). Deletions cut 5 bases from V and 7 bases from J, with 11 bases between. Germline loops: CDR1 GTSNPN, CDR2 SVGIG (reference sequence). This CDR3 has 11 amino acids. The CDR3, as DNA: TGTGCCTGGGGGGGCCACAGTGAAGCTTTCTTT. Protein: CAWGGHSEAFF.

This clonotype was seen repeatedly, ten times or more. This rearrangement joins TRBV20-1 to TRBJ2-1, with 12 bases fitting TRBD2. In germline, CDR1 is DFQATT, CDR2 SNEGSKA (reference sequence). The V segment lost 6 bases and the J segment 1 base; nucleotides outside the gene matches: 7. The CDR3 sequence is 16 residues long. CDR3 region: CSATTSGSMSYNEQFF. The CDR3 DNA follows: TGCAGTGCCACGACTAGCGGGAGTATGTCCTACAATGAGCAGTTCTTC.

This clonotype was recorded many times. The CDR3 nucleotides read TGTGCCAGCAGAAATGTCTACGAGCAGTACTTC. Translation gives CASRNVYEQYF. V is TRBV28 and J is TRBJ2-7, with D unresolved. This CDR3 contains 11 residues. Looked up from germline, CDR1 is MDHEN and CDR2 is SYDVKM. V shed 6 bases and J shed 3 bases, with 6 bases lying between them.

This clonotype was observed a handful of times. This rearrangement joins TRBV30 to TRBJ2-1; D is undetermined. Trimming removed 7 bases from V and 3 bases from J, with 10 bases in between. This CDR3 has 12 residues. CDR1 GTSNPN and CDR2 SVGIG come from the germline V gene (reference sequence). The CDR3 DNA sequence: TGTGCCTTACGCCAGGACTACAATGAGCAGTTCTTC. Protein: CALRQDYNEQFF.

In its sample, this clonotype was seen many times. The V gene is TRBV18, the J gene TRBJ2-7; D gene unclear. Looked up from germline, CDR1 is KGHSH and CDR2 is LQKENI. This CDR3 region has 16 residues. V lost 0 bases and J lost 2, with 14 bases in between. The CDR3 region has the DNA TGTGCCAGCTCACCACCGGGCCCGGCCGGAGCCTACGAGCAGTACTTC. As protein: CASSPPGPAGAYEQYF.

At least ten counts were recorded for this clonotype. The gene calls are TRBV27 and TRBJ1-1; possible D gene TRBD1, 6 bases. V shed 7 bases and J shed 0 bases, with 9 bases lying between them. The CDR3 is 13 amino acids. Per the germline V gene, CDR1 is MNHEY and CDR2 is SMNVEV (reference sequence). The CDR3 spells CASKTGLNTEAFF. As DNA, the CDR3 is TGTGCCAGCAAGACAGGCCTGAACACTGAAGCTTTCTTT.

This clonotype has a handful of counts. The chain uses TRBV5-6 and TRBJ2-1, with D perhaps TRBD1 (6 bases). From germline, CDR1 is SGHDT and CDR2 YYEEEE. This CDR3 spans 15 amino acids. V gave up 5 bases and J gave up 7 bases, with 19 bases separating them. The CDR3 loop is CASRRKGELKNEQFF. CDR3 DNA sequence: TGTGCCAGCAGGCGAAAGGGGGAGCTTAAGAATGAGCAGTTCTTC.

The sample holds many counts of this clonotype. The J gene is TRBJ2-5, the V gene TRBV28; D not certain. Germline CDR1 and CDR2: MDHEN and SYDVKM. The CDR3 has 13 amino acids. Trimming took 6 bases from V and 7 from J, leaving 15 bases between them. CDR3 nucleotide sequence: TGTGCCAGCAGCCTAAGAGGCCTGGGGACCCAGTACTTC. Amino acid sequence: CASSLRGLGTQYF.